The text below deals with one T cell receptor (beta chain). No antigen is known for it. No base quality values were provided; no much bigger clone lies one nucleotide off. The library was obtained by RT-PCR. Sequencing took place on an Illumina HiSeq 2500. The public reads were reanalyzed by TCRdb: fastp trimming at Q25, MiXCR alignment, in-frame beta chains only. One record per CDR3 amino acid sequence lists the most common genes and DNA. The sample table records hundreds of thousands of distinct CDR3 sequences; 6% to 9% of these occur just once. Clones ranked in the top ten supply about an eighth of the sample. The sample belongs to a study of response to subunit inactivated influenza vaccine listed by TCRdb under 2018. With respect to the entire study: Deep quantitative T cell receptor repertoire profiling was used in the study to track responses to a trivalent subunit inactivated influenza vaccine.

Here is what the overall study found, with its caveats: The authors proposed that each seasonal influenza vaccination may bring in only a limited number of new T cells.

Material: PBMCs from blood, obtained around 25 months after vaccination. The sequence was obtained from a man aged 50 to 75 who received an inactivated influenza vaccine. Donor details come from another sample of the same person, matched by shared clones.

This receptor carries the CDR3 CASSVLGVDYNEQFF. The DNA is TGTGCCAGCAGTGTTTTGGGGGTTGACTACAATGAGCAGTTCTTC. This chain joins TRBV2 to TRBJ2-1; the D gene could be TRBD1 or TRBD2, each one agreeing over 5 bases. The CDR3 numbers 15 residues from cysteine through phenylalanine. Of all the DNA, just the CDR3 is kept, 45 bases in frame from base 1. The germline V gene yields SNHLY for CDR1 and FYNNEI for CDR2. The V and J ends are trimmed by 4 bases and 3 bases, leaving 13 bases between them.